Presented here are 31 T cell receptor beta chains from one specimen sequenced in a study of blood T cell repertoires in COVID-19. Sequencing used immunoSEQ multiplex PCR; TCRdb keeps in-frame clones, though not all of them. The sample lists 350,000 to 400,000 clones, approximately 93% seen once, with 0.8% to 0.9% in the top ten. Material: PBMCs or T cells enriched from blood (not recorded which). The receptors here all came from a woman aged 40 to 50 who had been exposed to COVID-19.

This chain joins TRBV5-4 and TRBJ1-4; D is perhaps TRBD1 (5 bases). The germline gives CDR1 SGHNT, CDR2 YYREEE (reference sequence). The CDR3 contains 16 residues. V was shortened by 4 bases and J by 8 bases, with 21 bases between the two germline ends. CDR3 nucleotides: TGTGCCAGCAGCCCTGGGCAGGGCGGGGAAAGGGAAAAACTGTTTTTT. Its protein is CASSPGQGGEREKLFF.

The V and J genes are TRBV30 and TRBJ1-5; D is perhaps TRBD1 (6 bases). V was cut by 2 bases and J by 4 bases, with 9 bases left in between. This CDR3 is built from 13 residues. CDR1 and CDR2 from the germline V gene are GTSNPN and SVGIG (reference sequence). The CDR3 bases are TGTGCCTGGAGTCTTGACAGGAATCAGCCCCAGCATTTT. Translation gives CAWSLDRNQPQHF.

The V call is TRBV6-6, the J call TRBJ1-2; a weak D match, TRBD1 (6 bases). V was pared by 6 bases and J by 1 base, with 15 bases between. CDR1 is MNHNY, CDR2 SVGAGI, per germline (reference sequence). The CDR3 length is 15 residues. CDR3 in DNA: TGTGCCAGCAGCACGGACAGCCCACTTAACTATGGCTACACCTTC. It encodes CASSTDSPLNYGYTF.

The gene calls are TRBV9 and TRBJ2-7; TRBD2 matches at 12 bases. The V gene end was trimmed by 0 bases and the J gene end by 0 bases; junction bases not matched to a gene: 10. Germline-derived CDR1 and CDR2 are SGDLS and YYNGEE. The CDR3 sequence is 19 residues long. The DNA of the CDR3 is TGTGCCAGCAGCGTAGAAGAACGACTAGCGGGGGCCGGCTCCTACGAGCAGTACTTC. This translates into CASSVEERLAGAGSYEQYF.

V usage is TRBV30 and J usage is TRBJ2-7; tentatively, D is TRBD1 (6 bases). This CDR3 has 13 residues. V lost 1 base and J 2 bases, leaving 9 bases between the germline ends. Germline V gives CDR1 GTSNPN, CDR2 SVGIG (reference sequence). CDR3 region: CAWSDRTAYEQYF. The CDR3 DNA reads as TGTGCCTGGAGTGACCGGACAGCCTACGAGCAGTACTTC.

The rearrangement links TRBV6-6 to TRBJ1-6, with 11 positions matching TRBD1. The CDR3 has 14 amino acids. Losses at the gene ends were 6 bases for V and 10 bases for J; bases not matched to a gene: 5. Per germline, CDR1 MNHNY and CDR2 SVGAGI (reference sequence). The CDR3 sequence: CASRPGQGGSPLHF. The CDR3 DNA reads TGTGCCAGCAGACCGGGACAGGGGGGGTCACCCCTCCACTTT.

The V and J genes are TRBV6-5 and TRBJ1-1; TRBD1 aligns across 7 bases. Germline assignment: CDR1 MNHEY and CDR2 SVGAGI. V lost 6 bases and J lost 3; bases outside the gene matches: 7. The CDR3 has 14 amino acids. CDR3 bases: TGTGCCAGCAGACGACAGGGTCAGGACACTGAAGCTTTCTTT. Its translation is CASRRQGQDTEAFF.

This chain uses TRBV7-8 with TRBJ2-1, with 9 bases that match TRBD1. This CDR3 has 13 residues. With 5 bases clipped from V and 9 bases from J, the junction kept 5 bases outside the gene matches. The V gene's germline CDR1 is SGHVS and CDR2 FQNEAQ. This CDR3 is CASSNRGPGEQFF. CDR3 coding DNA: TGTGCCAGCAGCAACAGGGGGCCCGGTGAGCAGTTCTTC. The full variable domain, rest sourced from reference TRBV7-8 and TRBJ2-1, is GAGVSQSPRYKVAKRGQDVALRCDPISGHVSLFWYQQALGQGPEFLTYFQNEAQLDKSGLPSDRFFAERPEGSVSTLKIQRTQQEDSAVYLCASSNRGPGEQFFGPGTRLTVL.

This chain links TRBV5-4 with TRBJ2-3; 8 nucleotides match TRBD2. Germline V gene lookup returns CDR1 SGHNT and CDR2 YYREEE (reference sequence). The ends lost 3 bases at V and 3 bases at J; junction bases unmatched: 3. The CDR3 extends over 14 amino acids. The chain's CDR3 is CASSSGGATDTQYF. CDR3 in DNA: TGTGCCAGCAGCTCCGGGGGGGCAACAGATACGCAGTATTTT.

The chain joins TRBV15 to TRBJ1-2; no clear D. The germline CDR1 and CDR2 sequences are LNHNV and YYDKDF (reference sequence). Trimming removed 5 bases from V and 6 bases from J, with 16 bases in between. This CDR3 has 14 amino acids. DNA for the CDR3: TGTGCCACCAGCTACAGTCGGGGATATGATGGCTACACCTTC. Translating it yields CATSYSRGYDGYTF.

The gene calls are TRBV7-8 and TRBJ2-2, with TRBD2 identical over 15 bases. The V and J ends lost 5 bases and 5 bases, in that order; junction bases with no gene match: 9. Germline V gives CDR1 SGHVS, CDR2 FQNEAQ. This CDR3 has 18 amino acids. CDR3 in amino acids: CASSRGLAGGPGTGELFF. The CDR3 bases are TGTGCCAGCAGCCGTGGACTAGCGGGGGGGCCAGGTACCGGGGAGCTGTTTTTT.

The chain combines TRBV5-1 with TRBJ1-1, with 7 bases identical to TRBD1. The V and J ends lost 4 bases and 0 bases, in that order; junction bases with no gene match: 9. This CDR3 spans 16 amino acids. Germline CDR1 is SGHRS and CDR2 is YFSETQ. The CDR3, as DNA: TGCGCCAGCAGCCAACTGGTAACAGGGGTGAACACTGAAGCTTTCTTT. Translation: CASSQLVTGVNTEAFF.

The chain is built from TRBV18 and TRBJ1-1, with a possible D match to TRBD1 (5 bases). Germline assignment: CDR1 KGHSH and CDR2 LQKENI. The V and J ends lost 5 bases and 3 bases respectively, with 13 bases between them. The CDR3 is 14 amino acids. CDR3 bases: TGTGCCAGCTCAAACAGGAGAACCGACACTGAAGCTTTCTTT. This encodes CASSNRRTDTEAFF.

The genes are TRBV28 and TRBJ2-7; 9 nucleotides agree with TRBD2. The germline V gene encodes CDR1 MDHEN and CDR2 SYDVKM. V was pared by 7 bases and J by 1 base, with 8 bases of the junction left unmatched. CDR3 length: 15 residues. The CDR3 nucleotides are TGTGCCAGCACCCCAACTAGCGGGCCATCCTACGAGCAGTACTTC. Encoded protein: CASTPTSGPSYEQYF. Based on the CDR3 plus reference TRBV28 and TRBJ2-7, the full variable domain is DVKVTQSSRYLVKRTGEKVFLECVQDMDHENMFWYRQDPGLGLRLIYFSYDVKMKEKGDIPEGYSVSREKKERFSLILESASTNQTSMYLCASTPTSGPSYEQYFGPGTRLTVT.

The chain couples TRBV9 to TRBJ2-5, with a weak D call TRBD2 (7 bases). Trimming took off 0 bases at V and 5 bases at J, with 14 bases between the two ends. The germline V gene encodes CDR1 SGDLS and CDR2 YYNGEE. CDR3 length: 15 residues. The CDR3 DNA sequence: TGTGCCAGCAGCGTAGAAACAGGGCGGGGGGAGACCCAGTACTTC. Encoded protein: CASSVETGRGETQYF.

This sequence joins TRBV10-2 and TRBJ2-2, with 8 bases lining up with TRBD1. This CDR3 has 16 residues. Germline CDR1 and CDR2: WSHSY and SAAADI. V shed 5 bases and J 3 bases; nucleotides not matched to a gene: 8. In DNA form, the CDR3 reads TGCGCCAGCAGTAAGTGGACAGGGCGCGACACCGGGGAGCTGTTTTTT. This gives the protein CASSKWTGRDTGELFF.

With respect to this clone: Other nucleotide sequences in the sample specify the same CDR3. The chain uses TRBV18 and TRBJ2-3; D uncertain. V was cut by 3 bases and J by 2 bases, with 3 bases left in between. The CDR3 length is 12 residues. Germline V CDR1 and CDR2: KGHSH, LQKENI. CDR3 DNA sequence: TGTGCCAGCTCACCTTACACAGATACGCAGTATTTT. This gives the protein CASSPYTDTQYF. The full variable domain, with the rest looked up from reference TRBV18 and TRBJ2-3, is NAGVMQNPRHLVRRRGQEARLRCSPMKGHSHVYWYRQLPEEGLKFMVYLQKENIIDESGMPKERFSAEFPKEGPSILRIQQVVRGDSAAYFCASSPYTDTQYFGPGTRLTVL.

The CDR3, as DNA: TGTGCCAGCAGCTTAGGGCTAGCGGGAGTGGCGTTCTTC. It specifies CASSLGLAGVAFF. The chain couples TRBV7-2 to TRBJ2-1; TRBD2 aligns across 10 bases. This CDR3 has 13 residues. With V trimmed by 1 base and J by 15 bases, 6 bases remained unmatched. Germline-derived CDR1 and CDR2 are SGHTA and FQGNSA.

V usage is TRBV18 and J usage is TRBJ1-1; TRBD1 matches at 12 bases. The germline CDR1 and CDR2 sequences are KGHSH and LQKENI. Unmatched junction bases numbered 10, after V lost 3 bases and J lost 11 bases. The CDR3 covers 15 residues. The CDR3 bases are TGTGCCAGCTCACCCCCCGGGACAGGGGGCAGTATGGCTTTCTTT. It is translated as CASSPPGTGGSMAFF.

V and J are TRBV5-1 and TRBJ1-1, with a possible D match to TRBD1 (5 bases). Germline loops: CDR1 SGHRS, CDR2 YFSETQ. V dropped 0 bases and J dropped 0 bases, with 12 bases sitting between them. This CDR3 comprises 16 residues. The CDR3, as DNA: TGCGCCAGCAGCTTGGAGCCCACAGGTATGAACACTGAAGCTTTCTTT. Protein: CASSLEPTGMNTEAFF.

This clone was observed a handful of times. V and J are TRBV2 and TRBJ1-5; D is perhaps TRBD1 (6 bases). From germline, CDR1 is SNHLY and CDR2 FYNNEI. V lost 6 bases and J lost 7, with 28 bases in between. This CDR3 comprises 18 residues. The CDR3, as DNA: TGTGCCAGCAGCCAACGGGTTTTTTTTCGGGGGGCAGAGCAGCCCCAGCATTTT. Translating gives CASSQRVFFRGAEQPQHF.

The rearrangement joins TRBV19 to TRBJ2-4; D may be TRBD2 (7 bases). This CDR3 is 16 amino acids long. Looked up from germline, CDR1 is LNHDA and CDR2 is SQIVND (reference sequence). V was cut by 7 bases and J by 1 base, with 17 bases left in between. CDR3 coding DNA: TGTGCCAGTACCACCGGGGGGCTCGGGGCCAAAAACATTCAGTACTTC. Encoded protein: CASTTGGLGAKNIQYF.

The V gene is TRBV19, the J gene TRBJ1-2, with D possibly TRBD1 on 5 matching bases. Germline V gene lookup returns CDR1 LNHDA and CDR2 SQIVND (reference sequence). V was clipped by 5 bases and J by 4 bases, with 17 bases between them. This CDR3 region has 15 residues. This CDR3 reads CASSSLLRTPYGYTF. In DNA, the CDR3 is TGTGCCAGTAGTTCTCTCTTAAGGACACCCTATGGCTACACCTTC. Together with reference TRBV19 and TRBJ1-2, the CDR3 gives the full variable domain: DGGITQSPKYLFRKEGQNVTLSCEQNLNHDAMYWYRQDPGQGLRLIYYSQIVNDFQKGDIAEGYSVSREKKESFPLTVTSAQKNPTAFYLCASSSLLRTPYGYTFGSGTRLTVV.

The CDR3 nucleotides read TGCGCCAGCAGCCCCCGGGACAGGGGAGGCGAGCAGTACTTC. Amino acid sequence: CASSPRDRGGEQYF. The chain is built from TRBV5-1 and TRBJ2-7, with TRBD1 identical over 10 bases. The germline CDR1 and CDR2 sequences are SGHRS and YFSETQ. This CDR3 has 14 amino acids. The V and J ends lost 4 bases and 6 bases, in that order; junction bases with no gene match: 7.

V is TRBV7-2 and J is TRBJ2-3; D is possibly TRBD2 (6 bases). The CDR3 runs to 15 residues. V lost 1 base and J 3 bases, leaving 11 bases between the germline ends. Per the germline V gene, CDR1 is SGHTA and CDR2 is FQGNSA. The CDR3 bases are TGTGCCAGCAGCTTAGTGGCTAGCGATACAGATACGCAGTATTTT. Protein sequence: CASSLVASDTDTQYF. The entire variable domain, with the rest obtained from reference TRBV7-2 and TRBJ2-3, is as follows: GAGVSQSPSNKVTEKGKDVELRCDPISGHTALYWYRQSLGQGLEFLIYFQGNSAPDKSGLPSDRFSAERTGGSVSTLTIQRTQQEDSAVYLCASSLVASDTDTQYFGPGTRLTVL.

This chain links TRBV24-1 with TRBJ2-1, with D perhaps matching TRBD1 (6 bases). The CDR3 runs to 17 residues. CDR1 is KGHDR and CDR2 is SFDVKD in the germline V gene. The V and J ends lost 5 bases and 4 bases respectively, with 20 bases between them. The CDR3, as DNA: TGTGCCACCAGTGGTGTAGCCCAGACAGGTTCTTACAATGAGCAGTTCTTC. The encoded protein is CATSGVAQTGSYNEQFF.

This clone turned up a few times. V and J are TRBV30 and TRBJ2-1, with unresolved D. This CDR3 region has 17 residues. The V end lost 0 bases, the J end lost 1 base, and 16 bases lay between the germline ends. Germline CDR1 is GTSNPN and CDR2 is SVGIG (reference sequence). In nucleotides, the CDR3 is TGTGCCTGGAGTGTATGGTCTCTCCACAGATCCTACAATGAGCAGTTCTTC. It specifies CAWSVWSLHRSYNEQFF.

The V gene is TRBV19, the J gene TRBJ1-5; D uncertain. The CDR3 has 13 residues. Per the germline V gene, CDR1 is LNHDA and CDR2 is SQIVND (reference sequence). Trimming stripped 3 bases from V and 5 bases from J, with 8 bases between. The DNA of the CDR3 is TGTGCCAGTAGTATTGGGCGGGATCAGCCCCAGCATTTT. This encodes CASSIGRDQPQHF.

The rearrangement links TRBV6-6 to TRBJ2-6, with D perhaps matching TRBD1 (6 bases). CDR1 and CDR2 (germline): MNHNY, SVGAGI (reference sequence). The CDR3 is 20 amino acids. Trimming pared 6 bases from V and 0 bases from J, leaving 24 bases between. CDR3 sequence: CASSPLKDWQGISGANVLTF. The DNA of the CDR3 is TGTGCCAGCAGCCCCTTAAAGGATTGGCAGGGGATCTCTGGGGCCAACGTCCTGACTTTC.

The J gene is TRBJ2-3, the V gene TRBV6-5; the D gene is possibly TRBD2 (5 bases). The germline V gene has CDR1 MNHEY and CDR2 SVGAGI. Trimming shortened V by 8 bases and J by 0 bases, and 12 bases separated the two germline ends. This CDR3 is built from 14 residues. CDR3 residues: CASALGRSTDTQYF. The CDR3 nucleotides are TGTGCCAGCGCCCTGGGGAGAAGCACAGATACGCAGTATTTT.

The CDR3 DNA is TGTGCCACCAGTTCGCCGGGACAGGGGGCCGCTAACTATGGCTACACCTTC. It encodes CATSSPGQGAANYGYTF. The chain joins TRBV24-1 to TRBJ1-2, with 12 bases aligning to TRBD1. From germline, CDR1 is KGHDR and CDR2 SFDVKD. V gave up 6 bases and J gave up 0 bases; unmatched junction bases: 7. The CDR3 covers 17 residues.